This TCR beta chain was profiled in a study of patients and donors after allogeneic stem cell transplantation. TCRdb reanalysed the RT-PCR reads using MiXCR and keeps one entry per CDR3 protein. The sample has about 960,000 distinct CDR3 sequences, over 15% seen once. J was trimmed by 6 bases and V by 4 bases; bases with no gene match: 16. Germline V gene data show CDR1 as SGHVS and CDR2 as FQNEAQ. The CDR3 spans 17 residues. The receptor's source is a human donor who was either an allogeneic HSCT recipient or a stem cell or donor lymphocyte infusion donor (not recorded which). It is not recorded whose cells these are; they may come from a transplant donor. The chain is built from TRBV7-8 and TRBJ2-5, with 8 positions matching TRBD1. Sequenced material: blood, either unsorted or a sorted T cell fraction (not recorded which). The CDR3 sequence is CASSSDRVSTNFKTQYF. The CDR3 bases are TGTGCCAGCAGCTCGGACAGGGTATCCACTAACTTTAAGACCCAGTACTTC.